This TCR beta chain was sequenced in a study of blood T cell repertoires in COVID-19 (dated by TCRdb to about 2020). With regard to the full study: The collaborator samples originated in the United States, Italy and Spain and spanned the acute and convalescent phases of COVID-19. The material from the prospective study consisted of cDNA or gDNA derived from T cells, B-cell-depleted T cells, or PBMCs. The dataset comprised deeply sampled blood TCRbeta repertoires from subjects exposed to, actively infected with, or recovered from COVID-19. The repertoires were released in a freely available public database meant as a resource for research on the immune response to SARS-CoV-2. Samples were obtained from the ongoing ImmuneRACE study (first 160 participants) and from 1,200 or so subjects provided by 6 global collaborators. The sample metadata nearly always contained a de-identified subject ID, COVID-19 status, age in years and sex. Where available, HLA class I and class II types were obtained from metadata supplied by the sample provider rather than from assay-based typing. What the study reported, not specific to this receptor: The quantity of clinical and demographic metadata differed by source and by participant and was supplied without curation.

Points on this clone: Its antigen remains undetermined. Per-base qualities were not stored, and no clone one base away is much larger.

The collaborating institutions used their own protocols to collect whole blood in K2EDTA tubes. For TCRbeta analysis, collaborator samples were shipped as frozen whole blood, as isolated PBMCs, or as DNA extracted from either sample type. Relative to germline, V is missing 4 bases and J is missing 1 base, with 11 bases of the junction outside any gene match. The cysteine opens and the phenylalanine closes a CDR3 of 18 amino acids. The only DNA kept is the CDR3, 54 bases in frame from the first base. Taken from the germline V gene, the CDR1 and CDR2 loops are SGHVS and FQNEAQ. TCRbeta CDR3 regions were amplified from genomic DNA by means of the immunoSEQ Assay, a bias-controlled multiplex PCR. For the original study's pipeline: Nucleated cell counts per sample were estimated from amplification of reference gene primers within the assay. To quantify the absolute abundance of each unique TCRbeta CDR3 rearrangement, sequence reads were collapsed and filtered. For each sample, productive Simpson clonality was calculated as the square root of Simpson's diversity index over productive rearrangements. Not all clones reach the TCRdb copy of this immuneACCESS table, which keeps in-frame sequences only. Checked studies attribute under half of the gap to unresolved V genes and leave the rest unexplained. For V, J and clone size, that table is used; D and trimming come from the DNA. The sample table holds some 150,000 clones, of which around 81% were seen once. Of the sample, approximately 2.4% is held by the ten largest clones.

The sequence was collected from a human donor with acute or convalescent COVID-19. The donor label of this sample is uncertain. The sample comprised peripheral blood. The chain is assembled from TRBV7-8 and TRBJ2-1; a stretch of 9 junction bases matches TRBD2. In nucleotide form, the sequence is TGTGCCAGCAGCTCCCGTGGGGGGCTAGCGGGGTCCTACAATGAGCAGTTCTTC. Translated, this gives CASSSRGGLAGSYNEQFF.